Shown below are 24 T cell receptor beta chains from a single sample sequenced in a study of OX40 agonist ivuxolimab in advanced cancers. Data came from immunoSEQ multiplex PCR; TCRdb stores just in-frame clones and leaves some out. The sample records approximately 67,000 clones, about 85% being singletons. This sample comprised CD4+ or CD8+ T cells sorted from blood, obtained in a trial of the OX40 agonist ivuxolimab. The receptors here all came from an adult with an advanced solid tumor such as melanoma, head and neck, liver or kidney cancer.

Concerning this clone itself: A read error may account for a junction end that differs from germline. V and J are TRBV19 and TRBJ2-7; possible D gene TRBD2, 5 bases. The CDR3 loop spans 14 amino acids. CDR1 LNHDA and CDR2 SQIVND come from the germline V gene (reference sequence). The CDR3 DNA sequence: TGTGCCAGTAGTATGAGGGCAGCCCCCTATGAGCAGTACTTC. Protein product: CASSMRAAPYEQYF. The variable domain in full, with the rest retrieved from reference TRBV19 and TRBJ2-7, is DGGITQSPKYLFRKEGQNVTLSCEQNLNHDAMYWYRQDPGQGLRLIYYSQIVNDFQKGDIAEGYSVSREKKESFPLTVTSAQKNPTAFYLCASSMRAAPYEQYFGPGTRLTVT.

V gene TRBV28 combines with J gene TRBJ2-3; 7 bases map to TRBD1. This CDR3 is 14 amino acids long. Unmatched junction bases numbered 7, after V lost 8 bases and J lost 2 bases. CDR1 MDHEN and CDR2 SYDVKM come from the germline V gene. This chain's CDR3 is CASGTTGVTDTQYF. CDR3 in DNA: TGTGCCAGCGGCACCACAGGGGTCACAGATACGCAGTATTTT.

Note on this clone: A read error may produce the germline difference seen at one junction end. The gene calls are TRBV5-4 and TRBJ1-1; a possible D gene is TRBD1 (6 bases). Germline CDR1 and CDR2: SGHNT and YYREEE (reference sequence). This CDR3 has 17 residues. The CDR3 DNA reads as TGTGCCAGCAGTTTGGAGGGTTGGGGGGGGCTGAACACTGAAGCTTTCTTT. Translating it yields CASSLEGWGGLNTEAFF.

The rearrangement joins TRBV7-6 to TRBJ1-2; 7 nucleotides match TRBD1. CDR1 is SGHVS and CDR2 is FNYEAQ in the germline V gene. V shed 5 bases and J 0 bases; nucleotides not matched to a gene: 15. The length of the CDR3 is 18 residues. The CDR3 region has the DNA TGTGCCAGCAGCCCGGGTGGCGGCAGGGGGGTAGCTAACTATGGCTACACCTTC. It yields the protein CASSPGGGRGVANYGYTF.

V and J are TRBV28 and TRBJ2-6, with D unclear. With 6 bases removed from V and 2 bases from J, the gap between germline ends came to 8 bases. The CDR3 has 14 amino acids. Germline lookup yields CDR1 MDHEN and CDR2 SYDVKM. The CDR3 DNA reads TGTGCCAGCAGCCTGACACCTGGGGCCAACGTCCTGACTTTC. It yields the protein CASSLTPGANVLTF.

The chain has TRBV6-6 and TRBJ1-2; 7 bases agree with TRBD1. The V gene end was trimmed by 6 bases and the J gene end by 3 bases; junction bases not matched to a gene: 7. The length of the CDR3 is 14 residues. In germline, CDR1 is MNHNY, CDR2 SVGAGI (reference sequence). CDR3 in amino acids: CASSPRQGHYGYTF. Here the CDR3 DNA reads TGTGCCAGCAGCCCCCGACAGGGCCACTATGGCTACACCTTC.

V gene TRBV7-2 combines with J gene TRBJ2-1; perhaps TRBD2 as D (5 bases). The CDR3 length is 13 residues. The V end lost 0 bases, the J end lost 8 bases, and 8 bases lay between the germline ends. Germline CDR1 SGHTA, CDR2 FQGNSA. For the CDR3, the DNA is TGTGCCAGCAGCTTAGCGAGGACTGATGAGCAGTTCTTC. Its translation is CASSLARTDEQFF.

As regards this clone: An end of the junction differs from the germline gene, which may be a read error. The chain employs TRBV5-1 and TRBJ1-2; the D gene is possibly TRBD1 (6 bases). From germline, CDR1 is SGHRS and CDR2 YFSETQ. CDR3 size: 15 residues. The CDR3 DNA reads TGTGCCAGCAGCAAAACAGGGAGCGCTCCCCATGGCTACACCTTC. This codes for CASSKTGSAPHGYTF.

The CDR3 coding sequence is TGTGCCAGCAGCACAAGACTAGCGGGGATTGAGACCCAGTACTTC. This sequence encodes CASSTRLAGIETQYF. The V and J genes are TRBV7-9 and TRBJ2-5; 11 bases are a match to TRBD2. V was pared by 5 bases and J by 5 bases, with 7 bases of the junction left unmatched. There are 15 residues in the CDR3. Germline lookup yields CDR1 SEHNR and CDR2 FQNEAQ (reference sequence).

The chain employs TRBV2 and TRBJ1-3; D not resolved. The CDR3 is 12 amino acids. The germline V gene has CDR1 SNHLY and CDR2 FYNNEI. The germline V and J ends were trimmed by 5 bases and 3 bases, with 5 bases remaining between them. CDR3 in amino acids: CASSLGGNTIYF. CDR3 coding DNA: TGTGCCAGCAGTCTGGGTGGAAACACCATATATTTT.

The chain joins TRBV2 to TRBJ2-5; 13 bases are a match to TRBD2. Germline CDR1 SNHLY, CDR2 FYNNEI. This CDR3 comprises 15 residues. V shed 5 bases and J 5 bases; nucleotides not matched to a gene: 5. CDR3: CASSRLAGGEETQYF. DNA for the CDR3: TGTGCCAGCAGTCGACTAGCGGGAGGTGAGGAGACCCAGTACTTC.

V gene TRBV6-5 combines with J gene TRBJ2-7; 11 nucleotides align to TRBD2. Germline V gene lookup returns CDR1 MNHEY and CDR2 SVGAGI. J gave up 3 bases and V 6 bases, and 4 bases lay outside the gene matches. The CDR3 consists of 14 residues. As DNA, the CDR3 is TGTGCCAGCAGGGATAGCGGGGGGGTCTACGAGCAGTACTTC. It codes for CASRDSGGVYEQYF.

The V and J genes are TRBV11-2 and TRBJ1-2, with D uncertain. V lost 1 base and J lost 0, with 9 bases in between. There are 15 residues in the CDR3. Germline CDR1 and CDR2: SGHAT and FQNNGV. This CDR3 is CASSLVVQSNYGYTF. CDR3 bases: TGTGCCAGCAGCTTAGTGGTCCAGTCTAACTATGGCTACACCTTC.

The rearrangement joins TRBV30 to TRBJ1-5, with 8 positions matching TRBD1. The CDR3 extends over 13 amino acids. Germline assignment: CDR1 GTSNPN and CDR2 SVGIG (reference sequence). Trimming removed 2 bases from V and 4 bases from J; junction bases left unmatched: 1. CDR3 nucleotide sequence: TGTGCCTGGAGTACAGGGGGAAATCAGCCCCAGCATTTT. This translates into CAWSTGGNQPQHF.

V usage is TRBV19 and J usage is TRBJ2-2; a weak D match, TRBD1 (6 bases). The CDR3 length is 15 residues. Germline CDR1 LNHDA, CDR2 SQIVND (reference sequence). Between the trimmed V and J ends, which lost 10 bases and 1 base, there was a span of 16 bases. The CDR3 coding sequence is TGTGCCACTGTCCCTGGACAGTTGAACACCGGGGAGCTGTTTTTT. This codes for CATVPGQLNTGELFF.

The V call is TRBV15, the J call TRBJ1-1; D gene unclear. Per the germline V gene, CDR1 is LNHNV and CDR2 is YYDKDF (reference sequence). The length of the CDR3 is 13 residues. V dropped 1 base and J dropped 3 bases, with 6 bases sitting between them. The CDR3 protein is CATSRGSDTEAFF. The CDR3 DNA reads TGTGCCACCAGCAGAGGATCCGACACTGAAGCTTTCTTT.

The chain couples TRBV5-5 to TRBJ1-5; D is possibly TRBD1 (5 bases). V was clipped by 3 bases and J by 0 bases, with 10 bases between them. Germline V gene data show CDR1 as SGHKS and CDR2 as YYEKEE (reference sequence). The CDR3 is 15 residues long. CDR3 DNA: TGTGCCAGCAGCTCCGGGACCGCTAGCAATCAGCCCCAGCATTTT. Residues: CASSSGTASNQPQHF.

CDR3 bases: TGCGCCAGCAGCCCGAGGGACACAGATACGCAGTATTTT. Protein sequence: CASSPRDTDTQYF. The genes are TRBV4-3 and TRBJ2-3, with D perhaps matching TRBD2 (5 bases). Germline CDR1 reads LGHNA; CDR2 reads YSLEER. V gave up 4 bases and J gave up 2 bases, with 7 bases separating them. CDR3 length: 13 amino acids.

The rearrangement uses TRBV30 and TRBJ2-1; 8 bases are a match to TRBD2. The V gene's germline CDR1 is GTSNPN and CDR2 SVGIG (reference sequence). The ends lost 2 bases at V and 7 bases at J; junction bases unmatched: 13. There are 16 residues in the CDR3. CDR3 coding DNA: TGTGCCTGGAGTTCACCTAGGACTAGCCTCTCTAATGAGCAGTTCTTC. This sequence encodes CAWSSPRTSLSNEQFF.

V and J are TRBV6-1 and TRBJ1-2; D call uncertain. This CDR3 spans 14 amino acids. Trimming removed 6 bases from V and 2 bases from J, with 13 bases in between. Germline V gene data show CDR1 as MNHNS and CDR2 as SASEGT. CDR3 in amino acids: CASSNPRGNYGYTF. The CDR3 DNA reads as TGTGCCAGCAGCAACCCACGAGGGAACTATGGCTACACCTTC.

This clone was recorded a few times. This chain uses TRBV7-8 with TRBJ2-5; TRBD1 matches at 9 bases. Trimming at V came to 5 bases and at J to 5 bases, leaving 12 bases not matched to a gene. Germline CDR1 SGHVS, CDR2 FQNEAQ. CDR3 length: 16 residues. The CDR3, as DNA: TGTGCCAGCAGCCCCCCCGGGACAGGGCTTCGGGAGACCCAGTACTTC. Translation: CASSPPGTGLRETQYF.

A single count supports this clone. The J gene is TRBJ2-7, the V gene TRBV5-4; 8 nucleotides align to TRBD1. The germline V gene has CDR1 SGHNT and CDR2 YYREEE (reference sequence). The CDR3 covers 14 residues. The V segment lost 3 bases and the J segment 2 bases; nucleotides outside the gene matches: 4. CDR3 region: CASSWGTGPYEQYF. The CDR3 DNA follows: TGTGCCAGCAGCTGGGGGACAGGTCCCTACGAGCAGTACTTC. Combining the CDR3 with reference TRBV5-4 and TRBJ2-7 gives the whole variable domain ETGVTQSPTHLIKTRGQQVTLRCSSQSGHNTVSWYQQALGQGPQFIFQYYREEENGRGNFPPRFSGLQFPNYSSELNVNALELDDSALYLCASSWGTGPYEQYFGPGTRLTVT.

The J gene is TRBJ2-7, the V gene TRBV5-1; the D call may be TRBD1 or TRBD2 (5 bases each). Per germline, CDR1 SGHRS and CDR2 YFSETQ. The V gene lost 0 bases and the J gene lost 4 bases, with 17 bases spanning the gap. This CDR3 spans 16 amino acids. The CDR3 coding sequence is TGCGCCAGCAGCTTGGAACCCGGGACGGGATTTTACGAGCAGTACTTC. Its protein product is CASSLEPGTGFYEQYF.

This chain links TRBV9 with TRBJ2-1; D remains ambiguous. V dropped 0 bases and J dropped 5 bases, with 12 bases sitting between them. The CDR3 spans 15 residues. The V gene's germline CDR1 is SGDLS and CDR2 YYNGEE. CDR3: CASSVGVRQNNEQFF. The DNA for the CDR3 is TGTGCCAGCAGCGTAGGCGTCAGGCAGAACAATGAGCAGTTCTTC.